These 5 T cell receptor beta chains originate from one sample sequenced in a study of tumor-infiltrating lymphocytes in primary liver carcinoma. The roughly 19-33 mg bulk tissue piece was not sorted before simultaneous RNA and DNA extraction. cDNA specific to TCR beta was made from 500 ng of total RNA, with a constant-region primer employed for priming. Each TCR beta library was derived from three nested multiplex PCR rounds that employed slightly modified ARM-PCR. Running roughly 10 cycles apiece, the first two PCR rounds relied on TRBV1-TRBV30 forward primers together with a C-beta reverse primer. Using its own MiXCR run on the multiplex PCR reads, TCRdb lists one record per CDR3 protein. This sample yields around 71,000 distinct CDR3 sequences, of which 70% to 75% are seen a single time; around 15% belongs to the top ten. The specimen was liver tumor tissue from sampling region 4. As to subset: tumor region T4, right-lateral pole. Receptors originate from a woman aged 60-70 years with primary liver carcinoma and hepatitis B virus infection.

The chain is built from TRBV7-3 and TRBJ2-1, with D tentatively TRBD1 or TRBD2 (5 bases each). CDR1 is SGHTA, CDR2 FQGTGA, per germline. CDR3 length: 13 amino acids. With 5 bases removed from V and 7 bases from J, the gap between germline ends came to 12 bases. The CDR3 region has the DNA TGTGCCAGCAGCCTGGGGCGGACTAATGAGCAGTTCTTC. This sequence encodes CASSLGRTNEQFF.

This clonotype has just one count. One junction end does not reproduce the germline sequence, and a read error may be involved. The rearrangement joins TRBV12-3 or TRBV12-4 to TRBJ1-5, with D unclear. The CDR3 is 14 residues long. The CDR3 DNA sequence: TGTGCCAGCAGTTTAGCGTTTAATCATCAGCTCCAGCATTTT. Translating it yields CASSLAFNHQLQHF.

As to this clonotype: A junction boundary mismatches the germline segment, possibly from a read error. V and J are TRBV6-1 and TRBJ1-2; TRBD1 might be the D (5 bases). This CDR3 is built from 13 residues. Germline CDR1 is MNHNS and CDR2 is SASEGT. The CDR3 coding sequence is TGTGCCAGCAGTGGGCCAGGGTACTATGACTACACCTTC. Translated: CASSGPGYYDYTF.

Concerning this clonotype itself: An end of the junction does not agree with germline; a read error may underlie this. This sequence joins TRBV11-3 and TRBJ2-1, with D possibly TRBD1 on 6 matching bases. Germline V gene data show CDR1 as SGHNT and CDR2 as YENEEA. This CDR3 spans 17 amino acids. The CDR3 spells CASSSLGARTMGNEQFF. The CDR3 nucleotides are TGTGCCAGCAGCTCCCTGGGGGCGCGGACCATGGGCAATGAACAGTTTTTC.

In regard to this clonotype: A read error may account for a junction end that differs from germline. The V and J genes are TRBV6-5 and TRBJ1-5; no firm D call. The CDR3 totals 16 residues. CDR1 and CDR2 (germline): MNHEY, SVGAGI. The CDR3 nucleotides read TGTGCCAGCAGTGAACGTCCGAGGGTAAGCAATCAGCCCCAGCACTTT. Translation: CASSERPRVSNQPQHF.